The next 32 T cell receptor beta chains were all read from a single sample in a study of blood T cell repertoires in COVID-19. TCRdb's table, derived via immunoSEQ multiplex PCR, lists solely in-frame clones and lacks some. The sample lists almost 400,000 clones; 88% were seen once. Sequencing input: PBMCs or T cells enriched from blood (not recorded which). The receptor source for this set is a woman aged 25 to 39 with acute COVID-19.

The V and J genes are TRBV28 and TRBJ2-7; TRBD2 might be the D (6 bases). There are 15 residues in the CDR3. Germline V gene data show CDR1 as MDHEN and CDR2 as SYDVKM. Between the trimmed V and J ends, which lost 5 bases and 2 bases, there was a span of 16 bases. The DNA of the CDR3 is TGTGCCAGCAGTGCGGGGTCAGCTCCAACCTACGAGCAGTACTTC. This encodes CASSAGSAPTYEQYF.

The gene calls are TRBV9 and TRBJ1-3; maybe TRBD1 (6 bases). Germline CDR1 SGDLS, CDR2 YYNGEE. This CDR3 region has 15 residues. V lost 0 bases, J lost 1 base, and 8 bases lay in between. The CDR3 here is CASSVDGQSGNTIYF. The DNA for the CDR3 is TGTGCCAGCAGCGTAGACGGACAGTCTGGAAACACCATATATTTT. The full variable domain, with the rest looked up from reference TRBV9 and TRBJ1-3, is DSGVTQTPKHLITATGQRVTLRCSPRSGDLSVYWYQQSLDQGLQFLIQYYNGEERAKGNILERFSAQQFPDLHSELNLSSLELGDSALYFCASSVDGQSGNTIYFGEGSWLTVV.

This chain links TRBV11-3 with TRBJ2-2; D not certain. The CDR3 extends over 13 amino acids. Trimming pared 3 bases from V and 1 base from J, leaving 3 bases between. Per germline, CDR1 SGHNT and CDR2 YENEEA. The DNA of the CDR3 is TGTGCCAGCAGCTTTATGAACACCGGGGAGCTGTTTTTT. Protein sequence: CASSFMNTGELFF.

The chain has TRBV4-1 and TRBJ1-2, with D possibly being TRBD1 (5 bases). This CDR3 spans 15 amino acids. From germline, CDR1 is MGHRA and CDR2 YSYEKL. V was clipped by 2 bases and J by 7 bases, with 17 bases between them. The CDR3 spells CASSQTPGTPSGYTF. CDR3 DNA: TGCGCCAGCAGCCAAACCCCCGGGACTCCGAGTGGCTACACCTTC.

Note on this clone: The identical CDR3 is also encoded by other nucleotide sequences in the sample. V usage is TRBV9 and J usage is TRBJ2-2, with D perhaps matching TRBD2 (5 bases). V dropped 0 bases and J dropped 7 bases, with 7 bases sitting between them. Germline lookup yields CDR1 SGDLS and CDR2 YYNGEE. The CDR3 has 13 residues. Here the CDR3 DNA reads TGTGCCAGCAGCGTAGGAGGGAGCGGGGAGCTGTTTTTT. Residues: CASSVGGSGELFF.

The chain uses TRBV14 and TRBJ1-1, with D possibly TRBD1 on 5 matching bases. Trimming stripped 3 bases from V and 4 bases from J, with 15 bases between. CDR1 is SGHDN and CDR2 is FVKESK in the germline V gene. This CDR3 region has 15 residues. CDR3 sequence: CASSHRGVLGTEAFF. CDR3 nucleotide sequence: TGTGCCAGCAGCCACCGGGGGGTGCTGGGCACTGAAGCTTTCTTT.

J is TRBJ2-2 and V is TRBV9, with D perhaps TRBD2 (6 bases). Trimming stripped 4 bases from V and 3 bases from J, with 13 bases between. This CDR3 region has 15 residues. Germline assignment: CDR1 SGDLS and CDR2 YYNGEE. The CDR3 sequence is CASSPSRGDTGELFF. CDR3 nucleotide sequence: TGTGCCAGCAGCCCCTCTCGCGGGGACACCGGGGAGCTGTTTTTT.

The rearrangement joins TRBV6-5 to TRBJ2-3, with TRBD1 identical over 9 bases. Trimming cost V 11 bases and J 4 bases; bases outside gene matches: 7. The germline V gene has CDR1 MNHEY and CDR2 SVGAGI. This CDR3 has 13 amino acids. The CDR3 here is CALQDRGADTQYF. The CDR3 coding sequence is TGTGCCCTGCAGGACAGGGGAGCAGATACGCAGTATTTT.

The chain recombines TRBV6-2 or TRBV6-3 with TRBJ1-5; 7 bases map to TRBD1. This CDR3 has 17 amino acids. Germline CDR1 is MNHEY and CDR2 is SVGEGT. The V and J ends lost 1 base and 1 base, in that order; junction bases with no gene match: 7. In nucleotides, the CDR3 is TGTGCCAGCAGTTACTTGATCGGGACAGCCAGCAATCAGCCCCAGCATTTT. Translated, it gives CASSYLIGTASNQPQHF.

CDR3 amino acids: CASSIGGSSPLHF. The CDR3 DNA is TGTGCCAGTAGTATCGGAGGGTCTTCACCCCTCCACTTT. The chain joins TRBV19 to TRBJ1-6; D not certain. Looked up from germline, CDR1 is LNHDA and CDR2 is SQIVND (reference sequence). CDR3 length: 13 amino acids. V gave up 3 bases and J gave up 9 bases, with 9 bases separating them.

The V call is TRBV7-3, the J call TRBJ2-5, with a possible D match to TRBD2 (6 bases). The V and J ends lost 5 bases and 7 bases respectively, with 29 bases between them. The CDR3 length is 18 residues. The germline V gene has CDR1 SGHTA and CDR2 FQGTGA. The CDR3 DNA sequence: TGTGCCAGCAGCCGGAGGGGTAGGCAGCCAGGAGAGGAGGGGACCCAGTACTTC. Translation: CASSRRGRQPGEEGTQYF.

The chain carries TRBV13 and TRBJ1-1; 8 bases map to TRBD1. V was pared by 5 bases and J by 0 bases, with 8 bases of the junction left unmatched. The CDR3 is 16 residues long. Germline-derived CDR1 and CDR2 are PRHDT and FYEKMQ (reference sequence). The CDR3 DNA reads TGTGCCAGCAGCCCGGGACAGGCTATTATGAACACTGAAGCTTTCTTT. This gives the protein CASSPGQAIMNTEAFF.

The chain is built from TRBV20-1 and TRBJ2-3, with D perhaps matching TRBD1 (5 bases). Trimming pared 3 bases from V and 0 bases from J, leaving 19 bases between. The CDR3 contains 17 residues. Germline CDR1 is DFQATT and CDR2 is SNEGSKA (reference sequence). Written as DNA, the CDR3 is TGCAGTGCTAGTTCTCAGGGCGGAACAACTAGCACAGATACGCAGTATTTT. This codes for CSASSQGGTTSTDTQYF.

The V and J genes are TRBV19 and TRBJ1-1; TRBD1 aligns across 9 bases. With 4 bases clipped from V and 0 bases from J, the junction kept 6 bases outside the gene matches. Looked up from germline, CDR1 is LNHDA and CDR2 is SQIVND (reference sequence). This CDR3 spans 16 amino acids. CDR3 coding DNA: TGTGCCAGTAGTAGAAGACAGGGGGTGATGAACACTGAAGCTTTCTTT. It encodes CASSRRQGVMNTEAFF.

The DNA of the CDR3 is TGCGCCAGCAGTCACACAGGGGGCGCGGATGAAAAACTGTTTTTT. This sequence encodes CASSHTGGADEKLFF. V gene TRBV23-1 combines with J gene TRBJ1-4, with 9 bases that match TRBD1. TRBV23-1 is annotated as an ORF whose role is uncertain. CDR3 size: 15 residues. The V segment lost 3 bases and the J segment 6 bases; nucleotides outside the gene matches: 5.

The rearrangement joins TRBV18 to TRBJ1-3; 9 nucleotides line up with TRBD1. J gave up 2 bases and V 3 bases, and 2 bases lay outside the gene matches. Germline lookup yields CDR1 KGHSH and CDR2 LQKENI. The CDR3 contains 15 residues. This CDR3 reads CASSPNRGPGNTIYF. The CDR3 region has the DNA TGTGCCAGCTCACCTAACAGGGGGCCTGGAAACACCATATATTTT.

The chain's CDR3 is CAISTGGWTEAFF. The CDR3 DNA reads TGTGCCATCAGTACGGGGGGATGGACTGAAGCTTTCTTT. This chain connects TRBV10-3 to TRBJ1-1; a weak D match, TRBD1 (5 bases). This CDR3 is 13 amino acids long. Trimming stripped 5 bases from V and 5 bases from J, with 12 bases between. Germline CDR1 ENHRY, CDR2 SYGVKD.

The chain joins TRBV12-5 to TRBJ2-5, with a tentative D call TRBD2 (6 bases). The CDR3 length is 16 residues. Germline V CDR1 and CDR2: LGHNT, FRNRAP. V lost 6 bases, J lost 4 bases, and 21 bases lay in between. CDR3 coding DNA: TGTGCTAGTGGACCCAAAACTAGCCGGGTTTCAGAGACCCAGTACTTC. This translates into CASGPKTSRVSETQYF.

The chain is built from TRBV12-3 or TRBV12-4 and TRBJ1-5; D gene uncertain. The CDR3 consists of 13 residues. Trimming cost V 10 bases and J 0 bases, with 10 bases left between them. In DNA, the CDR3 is TGTGCCACCACAGATTATAGCAATCAGCCCCAGCATTTT. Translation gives CATTDYSNQPQHF.

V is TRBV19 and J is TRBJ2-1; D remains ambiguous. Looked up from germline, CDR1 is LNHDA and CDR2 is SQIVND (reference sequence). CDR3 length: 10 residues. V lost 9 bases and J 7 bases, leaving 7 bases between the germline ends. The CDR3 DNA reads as TGTGCCAGCCTTCCTAATGAGCAGTTCTTC. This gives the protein CASLPNEQFF.

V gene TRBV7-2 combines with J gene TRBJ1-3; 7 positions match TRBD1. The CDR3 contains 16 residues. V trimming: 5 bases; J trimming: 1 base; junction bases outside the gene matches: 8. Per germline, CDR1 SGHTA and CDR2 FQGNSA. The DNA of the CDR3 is TGTGCCAGCAGCCCCCCGGGACAGTTTTCTGGAAACACCATATATTTT. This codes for CASSPPGQFSGNTIYF.

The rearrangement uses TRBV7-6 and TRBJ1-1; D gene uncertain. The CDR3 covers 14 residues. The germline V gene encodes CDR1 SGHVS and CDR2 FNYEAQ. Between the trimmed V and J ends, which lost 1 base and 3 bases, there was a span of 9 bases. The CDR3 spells CASSLERADTEAFF. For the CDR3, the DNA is TGTGCCAGCAGCTTAGAGAGGGCGGACACTGAAGCTTTCTTT.

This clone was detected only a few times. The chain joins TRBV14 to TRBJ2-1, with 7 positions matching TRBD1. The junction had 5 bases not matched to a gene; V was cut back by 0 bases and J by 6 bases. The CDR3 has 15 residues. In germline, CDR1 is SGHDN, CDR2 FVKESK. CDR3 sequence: CASSQERRGSNEQFF. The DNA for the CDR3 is TGTGCCAGCAGCCAAGAACGCAGGGGGAGCAATGAGCAGTTCTTC.

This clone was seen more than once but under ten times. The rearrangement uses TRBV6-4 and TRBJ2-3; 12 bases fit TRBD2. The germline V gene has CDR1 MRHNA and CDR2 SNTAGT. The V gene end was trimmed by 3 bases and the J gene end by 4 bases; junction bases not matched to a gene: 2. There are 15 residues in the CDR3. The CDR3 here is CASSERTSGADTQYF. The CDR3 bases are TGTGCCAGCAGTGAAAGGACTAGCGGGGCAGATACGCAGTATTTT.

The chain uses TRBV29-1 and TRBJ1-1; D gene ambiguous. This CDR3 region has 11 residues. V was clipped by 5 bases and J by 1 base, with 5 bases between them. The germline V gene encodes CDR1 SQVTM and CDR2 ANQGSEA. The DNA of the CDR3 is TGCAGCGTTACGGGGAACACTGAAGCTTTCTTT. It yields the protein CSVTGNTEAFF.

CDR3 protein: CATSPQREKLFF. The CDR3 coding sequence is TGTGCCACCAGCCCGCAGAGGGAAAAACTGTTTTTT. The chain employs TRBV15 and TRBJ1-4; no clear D. Trimming removed 5 bases from V and 8 bases from J, with 9 bases in between. This CDR3 comprises 12 residues. Germline CDR1 and CDR2: LNHNV and YYDKDF (reference sequence). The variable domain in full, completed from reference TRBV15 and TRBJ1-4, reads DAMVIQNPRYQVTQFGKPVTLSCSQTLNHNVMYWYQQKSSQAPKLLFHYYDKDFNNEADTPDNFQSRRPNTSFCFLDIRSPGLGDTAMYLCATSPQREKLFFGSGTQLSVL.

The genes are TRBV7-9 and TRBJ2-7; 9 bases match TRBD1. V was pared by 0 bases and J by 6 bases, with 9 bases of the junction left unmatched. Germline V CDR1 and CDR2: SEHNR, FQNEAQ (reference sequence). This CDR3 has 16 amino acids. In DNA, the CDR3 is TGTGCCAGCAGCTTAGCCCTGGGACAGGGTTATTTCGAGCAGTACTTC. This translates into CASSLALGQGYFEQYF. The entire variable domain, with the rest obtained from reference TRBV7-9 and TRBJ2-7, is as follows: DTGVSQNPRHKITKRGQNVTFRCDPISEHNRLYWYRQTLGQGPEFLTYFQNEAQLEKSRLLSDRFSAERPKGSFSTLEIQRTEQGDSAMYLCASSLALGQGYFEQYFGPGTRLTVT.

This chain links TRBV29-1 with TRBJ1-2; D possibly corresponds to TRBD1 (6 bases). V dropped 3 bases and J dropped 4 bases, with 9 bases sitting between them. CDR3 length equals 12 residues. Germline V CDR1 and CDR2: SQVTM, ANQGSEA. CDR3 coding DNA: TGCAGCGTTGACAGCAGGGGCTATGGCTACACCTTC. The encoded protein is CSVDSRGYGYTF.

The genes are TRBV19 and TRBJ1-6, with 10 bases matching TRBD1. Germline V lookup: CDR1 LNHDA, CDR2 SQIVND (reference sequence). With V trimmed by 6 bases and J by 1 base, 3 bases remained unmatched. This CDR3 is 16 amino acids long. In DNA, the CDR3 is TGTGCCAGTAGAGGGGGACAGGGGTCCTATAATTCACCCCTCCACTTT. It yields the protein CASRGGQGSYNSPLHF. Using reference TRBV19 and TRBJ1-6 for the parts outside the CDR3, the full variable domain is DGGITQSPKYLFRKEGQNVTLSCEQNLNHDAMYWYRQDPGQGLRLIYYSQIVNDFQKGDIAEGYSVSREKKESFPLTVTSAQKNPTAFYLCASRGGQGSYNSPLHFGNGTRLTVT.

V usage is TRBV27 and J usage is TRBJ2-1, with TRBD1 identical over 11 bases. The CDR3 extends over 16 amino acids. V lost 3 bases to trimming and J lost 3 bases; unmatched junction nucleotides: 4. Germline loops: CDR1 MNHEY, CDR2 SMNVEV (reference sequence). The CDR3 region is CASSFQGQGVYNEQFF. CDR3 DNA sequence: TGTGCCAGCAGTTTCCAGGGACAGGGGGTCTACAATGAGCAGTTCTTC.

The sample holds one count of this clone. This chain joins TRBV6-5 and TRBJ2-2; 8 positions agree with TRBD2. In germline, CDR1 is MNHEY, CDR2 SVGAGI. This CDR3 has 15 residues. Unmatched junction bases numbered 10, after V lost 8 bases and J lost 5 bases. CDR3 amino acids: CASRPEGGGTGELFF. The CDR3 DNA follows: TGTGCCAGCCGACCCGAAGGCGGGGGGACCGGGGAGCTGTTTTTT.

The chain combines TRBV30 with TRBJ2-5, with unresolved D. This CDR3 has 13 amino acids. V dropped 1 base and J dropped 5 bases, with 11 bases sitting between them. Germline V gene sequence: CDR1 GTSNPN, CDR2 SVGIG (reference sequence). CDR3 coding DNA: TGTGCCTGGAGTGGCTCCCTCGGGGAGACCCAGTACTTC. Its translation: CAWSGSLGETQYF.